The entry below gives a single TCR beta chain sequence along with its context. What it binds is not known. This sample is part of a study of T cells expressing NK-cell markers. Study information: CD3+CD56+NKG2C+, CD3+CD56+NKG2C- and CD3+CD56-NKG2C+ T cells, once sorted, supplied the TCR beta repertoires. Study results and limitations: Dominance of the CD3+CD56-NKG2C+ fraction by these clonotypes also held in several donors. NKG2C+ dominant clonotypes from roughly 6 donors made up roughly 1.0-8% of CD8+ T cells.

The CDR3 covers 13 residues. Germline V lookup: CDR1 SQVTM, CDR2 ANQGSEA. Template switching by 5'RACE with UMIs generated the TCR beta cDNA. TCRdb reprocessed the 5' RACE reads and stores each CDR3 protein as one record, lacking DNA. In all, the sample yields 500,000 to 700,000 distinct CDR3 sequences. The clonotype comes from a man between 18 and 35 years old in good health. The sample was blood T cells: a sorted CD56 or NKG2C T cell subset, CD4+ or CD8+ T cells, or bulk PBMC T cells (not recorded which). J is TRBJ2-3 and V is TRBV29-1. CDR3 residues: CSVEAARPDTQYF.